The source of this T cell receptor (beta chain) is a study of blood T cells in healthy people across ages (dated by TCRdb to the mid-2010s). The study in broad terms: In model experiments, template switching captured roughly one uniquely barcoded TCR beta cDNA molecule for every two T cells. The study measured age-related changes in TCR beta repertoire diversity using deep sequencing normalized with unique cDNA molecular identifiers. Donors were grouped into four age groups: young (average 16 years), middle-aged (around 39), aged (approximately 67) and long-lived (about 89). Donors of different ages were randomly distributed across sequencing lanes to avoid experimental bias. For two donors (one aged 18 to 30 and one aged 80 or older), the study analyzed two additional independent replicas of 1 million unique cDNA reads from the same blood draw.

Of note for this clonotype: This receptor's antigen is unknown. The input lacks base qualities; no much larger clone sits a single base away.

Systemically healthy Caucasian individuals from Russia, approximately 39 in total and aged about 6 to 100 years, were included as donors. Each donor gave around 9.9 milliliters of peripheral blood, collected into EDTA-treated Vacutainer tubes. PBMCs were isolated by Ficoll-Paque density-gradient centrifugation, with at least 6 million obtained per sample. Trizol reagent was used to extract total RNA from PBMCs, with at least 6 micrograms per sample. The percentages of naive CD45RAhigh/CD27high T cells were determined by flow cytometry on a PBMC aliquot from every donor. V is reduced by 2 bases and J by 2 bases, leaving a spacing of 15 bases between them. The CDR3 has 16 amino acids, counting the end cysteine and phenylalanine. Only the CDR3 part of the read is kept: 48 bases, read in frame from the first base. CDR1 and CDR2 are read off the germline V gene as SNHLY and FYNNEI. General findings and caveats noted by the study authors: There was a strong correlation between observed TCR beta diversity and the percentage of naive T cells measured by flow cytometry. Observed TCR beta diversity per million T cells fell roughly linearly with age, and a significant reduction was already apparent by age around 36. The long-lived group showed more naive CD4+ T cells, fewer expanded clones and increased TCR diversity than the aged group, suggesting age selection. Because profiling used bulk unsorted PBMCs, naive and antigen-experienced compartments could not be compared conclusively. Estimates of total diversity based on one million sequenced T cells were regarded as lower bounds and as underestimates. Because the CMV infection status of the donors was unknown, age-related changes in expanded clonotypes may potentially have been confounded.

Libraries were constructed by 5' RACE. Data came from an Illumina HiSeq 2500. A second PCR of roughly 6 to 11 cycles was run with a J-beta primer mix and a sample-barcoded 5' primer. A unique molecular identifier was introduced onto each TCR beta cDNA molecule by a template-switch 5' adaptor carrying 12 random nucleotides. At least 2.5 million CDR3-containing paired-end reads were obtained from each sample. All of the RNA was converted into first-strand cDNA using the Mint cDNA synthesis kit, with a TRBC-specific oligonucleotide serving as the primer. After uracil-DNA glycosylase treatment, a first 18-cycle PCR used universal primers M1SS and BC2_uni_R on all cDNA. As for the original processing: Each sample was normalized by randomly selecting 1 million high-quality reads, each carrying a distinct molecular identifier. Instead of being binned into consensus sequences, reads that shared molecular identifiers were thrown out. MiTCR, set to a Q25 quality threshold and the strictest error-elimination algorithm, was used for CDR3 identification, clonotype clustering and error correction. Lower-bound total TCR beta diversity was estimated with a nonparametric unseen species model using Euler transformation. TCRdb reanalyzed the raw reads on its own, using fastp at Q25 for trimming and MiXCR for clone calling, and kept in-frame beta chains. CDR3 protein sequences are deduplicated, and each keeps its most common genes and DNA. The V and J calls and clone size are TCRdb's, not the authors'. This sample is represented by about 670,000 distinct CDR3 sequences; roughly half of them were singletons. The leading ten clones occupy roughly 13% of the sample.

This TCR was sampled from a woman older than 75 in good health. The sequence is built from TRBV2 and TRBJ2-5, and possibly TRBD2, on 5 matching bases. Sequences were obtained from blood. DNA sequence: TGTGCCAGCAGTGAATACGGGGTGGTTGGTCAAGAGACCCAGTACTTC. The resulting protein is CASSEYGVVGQETQYF.